Described below is a single T cell receptor (beta chain) sequence and its context. This record belongs to a study of beta chain features in type 1 diabetes. This CDR3 comprises 16 residues. Per germline, CDR1 MNHEY and CDR2 SVGAGI. Trimming took 4 bases from V and 7 from J; bases not matched to a gene: 8. The entirety of the isolated RNA underwent reverse transcription, so expressed TCRB transcripts were sequenced. Only in-frame clones appear in the TCRdb table, and some are missing; sequencing was by immunoSEQ multiplex PCR. The sample lists some 150,000 clones, roughly 50% occurring once. The material sequenced was Tregs from blood. The chain is built from TRBV6-5 and TRBJ2-2, with 11 bases that match TRBD2. The sequence was collected from a man aged 18 to 29 in good health. CDR3 region: CASSSAELAGVGELFF. As DNA, the CDR3 is TGTGCCAGCAGTTCCGCGGAACTAGCGGGAGTCGGGGAGCTGTTTTTT.